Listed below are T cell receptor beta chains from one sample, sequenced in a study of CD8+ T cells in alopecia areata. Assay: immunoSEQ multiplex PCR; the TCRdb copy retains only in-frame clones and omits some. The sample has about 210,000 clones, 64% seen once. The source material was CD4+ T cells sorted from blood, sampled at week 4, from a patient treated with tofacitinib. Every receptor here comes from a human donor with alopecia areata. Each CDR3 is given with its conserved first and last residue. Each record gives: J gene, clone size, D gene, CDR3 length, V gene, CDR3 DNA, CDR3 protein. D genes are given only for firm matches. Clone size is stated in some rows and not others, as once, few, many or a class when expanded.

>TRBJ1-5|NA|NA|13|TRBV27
TGTGCCAGCAGGAGGGGGGGGAATCAGCCCCAGCATTTT
CASRRGGNQPQHF
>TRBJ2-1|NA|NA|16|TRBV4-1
TGCGCCAGCAGCCAAGAAGGGCGGGGAAAATACAATGAGCAGTTCTTC
CASSQEGRGKYNEQFF
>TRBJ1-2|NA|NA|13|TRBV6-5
TGTGCCAGCAGGCTACCGGGGGGGAGTGGCTACACCTTC
CASRLPGGSGYTF
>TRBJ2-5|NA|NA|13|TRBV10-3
TGTGCCATCAGTAAGAAACAGGGAGAGACCCAGTACTTC
CAISKKQGETQYF
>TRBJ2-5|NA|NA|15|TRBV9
TGTGCCAGCAGCGTAGCTACGAGCGGACAAGAGACCCAGTACTTC
CASSVATSGQETQYF
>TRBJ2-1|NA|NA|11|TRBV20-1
TGCAGTGCCGTTTCCCGGGACCTGCAGTTCTTC
CSAVSRDLQFF
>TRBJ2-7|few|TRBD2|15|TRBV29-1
TGCAGCGCCAGACTGGCGGGGGGGAGCTCCTACGAGCAGTACTTC
CSARLAGGSSYEQYF
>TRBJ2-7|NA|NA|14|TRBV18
TGTGCCAGCTCACCGGACGGTCTAAGGAACGAGCAGTACTTC
CASSPDGLRNEQYF
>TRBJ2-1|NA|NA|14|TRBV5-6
TGTGCCAGCAGCGAAAACCTCGTAACGAATGAGCAGTTCTTC
CASSENLVTNEQFF
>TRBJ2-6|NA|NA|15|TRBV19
TGTGCCAGTAGTATTGCCTCCTCTGGGGCCAACGTCCTGACTTTC
CASSIASSGANVLTF
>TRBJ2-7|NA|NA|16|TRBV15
TGTGCCACCAGCAGAGATCCCGGGGCTGACTCCTACGAGCAGTACTTC
CATSRDPGADSYEQYF
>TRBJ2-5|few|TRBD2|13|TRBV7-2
TGTGCCAGCAGCTTAGGGACTAGCGAGACCCAGTACTTC
CASSLGTSETQYF
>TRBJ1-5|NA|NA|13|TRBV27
TGTGCCAGCAGTGGGGGAGGCAATCAGCCCCAGCATTTT
CASSGGGNQPQHF
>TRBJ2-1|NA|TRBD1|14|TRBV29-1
TGCAGCGTTGCAGGGGGTGACTCCTACAATGAGCAGTTCTTC
CSVAGGDSYNEQFF
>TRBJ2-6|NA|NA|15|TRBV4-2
TGTGCCAGCAGCCAGCAGTACTCTGGGGCCAACGTCCTGACTTTC
CASSQQYSGANVLTF
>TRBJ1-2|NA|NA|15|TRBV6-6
TGTGCCAGCAGGGCCGAAGACCAGGGGCACTATGGCTACACCTTC
CASRAEDQGHYGYTF
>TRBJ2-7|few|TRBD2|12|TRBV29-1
TGCAGCGTTGTTGGACTAGCCTACGAGCAGTACTTC
CSVVGLAYEQYF
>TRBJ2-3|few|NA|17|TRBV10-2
TGCGCCAGCAGCCCCTCGGTTTTAGGCGGGATGGGAGATACGCAGTATTTT
CASSPSVLGGMGDTQYF
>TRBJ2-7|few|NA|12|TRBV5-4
TGTGCCAGCAGCCGTAACTCCTACGAGCAGTACTTC
CASSRNSYEQYF
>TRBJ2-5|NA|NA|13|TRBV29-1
TGCAGCGTTGAAGGCAGCTACCAAGAGACCCAGTACTTC
CSVEGSYQETQYF
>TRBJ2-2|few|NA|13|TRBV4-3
TGCGCCAGCAGCCATAACTATCGCGGGGAGCTGTTTTTT
CASSHNYRGELFF
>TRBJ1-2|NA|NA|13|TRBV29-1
TGCAGCGTTGCGGAGGGGCCTAACTATGGCTACACCTTC
CSVAEGPNYGYTF
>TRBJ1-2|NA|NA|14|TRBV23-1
TGCGCCAGCAGTCAAGGAGGGCACGTCTATGGCTACACCTTC
CASSQGGHVYGYTF
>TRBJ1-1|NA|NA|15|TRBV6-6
TGTGCCAGCAGTTACTCGATGAACAGTAACACTGAAGCTTTCTTT
CASSYSMNSNTEAFF
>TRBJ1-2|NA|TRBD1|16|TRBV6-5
TGTGCCAGCAGTTACCTTGGACAGGTTGCGGACTATGGCTACACCTTC
CASSYLGQVADYGYTF
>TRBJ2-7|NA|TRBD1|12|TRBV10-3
TGTGCCATCCGAGGGGGCTTCCACGAGCAGTACTTC
CAIRGGFHEQYF
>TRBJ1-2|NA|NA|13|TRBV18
TGTGCCAGCTCACCACCCGCTAACTATGGCTACACCTTC
CASSPPANYGYTF
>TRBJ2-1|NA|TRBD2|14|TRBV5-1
TGCGCCAGCAGTGAGGCGACTAGCGGCAATGAGCAGTTCTTC
CASSEATSGNEQFF
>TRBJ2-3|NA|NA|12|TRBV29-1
TGCAGCGTTGTAATGCTGGCAGATACGCAGTATTTT
CSVVMLADTQYF
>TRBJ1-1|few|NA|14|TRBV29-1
TGCAGCGTTGTGTATTCAGGGGCGATGACTGAAGCTTTCTTT
CSVVYSGAMTEAFF
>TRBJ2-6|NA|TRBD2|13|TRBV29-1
TGCAGCGTTACTAGCGCCGGGGCCAACGTCCTGACTTTC
CSVTSAGANVLTF
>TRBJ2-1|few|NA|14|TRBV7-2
TGTGCCAGCGCATTCCTGGGGGGGGCCAATGAGCAGTTCTTC
CASAFLGGANEQFF
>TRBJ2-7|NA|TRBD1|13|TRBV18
TGTGCCAGCCAAGGACAGGGGTTGGAAGAGCAGTACTTC
CASQGQGLEEQYF
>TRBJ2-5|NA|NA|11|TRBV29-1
TGCAGCGTGTGGGGGGAAGAGACCCAGTACTTC
CSVWGEETQYF
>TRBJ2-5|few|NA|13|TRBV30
TGTGCCTGTAAAGACTGGGGCAGGGGGACCCAGTACTTC
CACKDWGRGTQYF
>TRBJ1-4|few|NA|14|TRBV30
TGTGCCTGGAGTGCGGGCCAGTTCGATGAAAAACTGTTTTTT
CAWSAGQFDEKLFF
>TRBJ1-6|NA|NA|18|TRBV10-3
TGTGCCATCAGTGATCGCAGCCCCGGGACTGACTATAATTCACCCCTCCACTTT
CAISDRSPGTDYNSPLHF
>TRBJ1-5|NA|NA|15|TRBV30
TGTGCCTGGAGTGTAAGTGGGACCGGCAATCAGCCCCAGCATTTT
CAWSVSGTGNQPQHF
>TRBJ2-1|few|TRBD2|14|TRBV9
TGTGCCAGCAGCTCAAGCGGGGGGGCCAATGAGCAGTTCTTC
CASSSSGGANEQFF
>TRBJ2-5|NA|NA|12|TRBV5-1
TGCGCCAGCAGCCGGGTTGAGGAGACCCAGTACTTC
CASSRVEETQYF
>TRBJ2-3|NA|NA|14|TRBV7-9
TGTGCCAGCAGCTTTCCCACGACTTGGGATACGCAGTATTTT
CASSFPTTWDTQYF
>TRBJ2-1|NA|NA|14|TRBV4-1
TGCGCCAGCAGCCATTCCCCTGACAGCGATGAGCAGTTCTTC
CASSHSPDSDEQFF
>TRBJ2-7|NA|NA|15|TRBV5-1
TGCGCCAGCAGCTTGTCCCCACAGGGTTCCTACGAGCAGTACTTC
CASSLSPQGSYEQYF
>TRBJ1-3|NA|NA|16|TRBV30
TGTGCCTGGAGTGTGTGGAGCGGTCGGGCTGGAAACACCATATATTTT
CAWSVWSGRAGNTIYF
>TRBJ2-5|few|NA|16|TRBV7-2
TGTGCCAGCAGCAAGCCCCAGGGGAAGCCAAAAGAGACCCAGTACTTC
CASSKPQGKPKETQYF
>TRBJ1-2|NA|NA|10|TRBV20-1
TGCAGTGCCTGGATCGGTGGCTACACCTTC
CSAWIGGYTF
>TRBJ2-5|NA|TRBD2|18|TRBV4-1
TGCGCCAGCAGCCCCGGGACTAGCGGGCGACGCCGGTGGGAGACCCAGTACTTC
CASSPGTSGRRRWETQYF
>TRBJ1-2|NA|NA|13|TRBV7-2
TGTGCCAGCAGCCCGTCGGGAGCCGATGGCTACACCTTC
CASSPSGADGYTF
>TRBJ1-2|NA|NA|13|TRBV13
TGTGCCAGCAGCCCCGGGACGGGCCTTGGCTACACCTTC
CASSPGTGLGYTF
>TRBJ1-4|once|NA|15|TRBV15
TGTGCCACCAGCAGAGAGGTGGCAGGGGATGAAAAACTGTTTTTT
CATSREVAGDEKLFF
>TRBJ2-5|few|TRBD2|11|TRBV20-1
TGCAGTGCACCTTGGGGGGGGACCCAGTACTTC
CSAPWGGTQYF